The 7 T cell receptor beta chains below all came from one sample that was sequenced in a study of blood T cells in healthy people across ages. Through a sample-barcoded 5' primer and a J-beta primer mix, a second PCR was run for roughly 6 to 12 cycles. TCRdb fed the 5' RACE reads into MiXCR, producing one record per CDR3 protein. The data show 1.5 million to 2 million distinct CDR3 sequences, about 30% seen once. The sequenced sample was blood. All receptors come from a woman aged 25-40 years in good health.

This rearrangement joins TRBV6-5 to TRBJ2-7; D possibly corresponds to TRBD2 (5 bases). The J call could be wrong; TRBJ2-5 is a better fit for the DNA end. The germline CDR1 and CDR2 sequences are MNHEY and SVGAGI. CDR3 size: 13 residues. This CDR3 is CASSYEGGETQYF. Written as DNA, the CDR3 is TGTGCCAGCAGTTATGAGGGCGGGGAGACCCAGTACTTC.

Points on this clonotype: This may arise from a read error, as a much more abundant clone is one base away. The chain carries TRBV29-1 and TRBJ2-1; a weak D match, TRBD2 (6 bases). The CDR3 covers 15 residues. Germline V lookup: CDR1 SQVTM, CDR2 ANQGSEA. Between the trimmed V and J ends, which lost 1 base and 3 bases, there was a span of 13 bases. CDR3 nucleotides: TGCAGCGTTGAAGTTCGTGGGGGAGGCTACAATGAGCAGTTCTTC. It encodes CSVEVRGGGYNEQFF.

Written as DNA, the CDR3 is TGTGCCAGCAGCCGGGCCGAGACTAGCTTAACAGATACGCAGTATTTT. It is translated as CASSRAETSLTDTQYF. The V gene is TRBV12-3 or TRBV12-4, the J gene TRBJ2-3, with TRBD2 matching 7 bases. V dropped 6 bases and J dropped 3; count of bases not matched to a gene: 12. The CDR3 spans 16 residues.

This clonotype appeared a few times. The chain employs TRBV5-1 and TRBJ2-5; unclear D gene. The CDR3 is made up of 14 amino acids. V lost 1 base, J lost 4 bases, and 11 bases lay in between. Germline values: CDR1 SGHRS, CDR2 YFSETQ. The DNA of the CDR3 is TGCGCCAGCAGCTTGAACGATCGATCAGAGACCCAGTACTTC. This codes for CASSLNDRSETQYF.

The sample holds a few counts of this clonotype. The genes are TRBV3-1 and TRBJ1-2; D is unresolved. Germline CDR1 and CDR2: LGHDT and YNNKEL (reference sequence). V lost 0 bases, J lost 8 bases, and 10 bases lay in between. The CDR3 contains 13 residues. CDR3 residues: CASSQEGWRGYTF. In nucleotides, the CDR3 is TGTGCCAGCAGCCAAGAAGGCTGGCGGGGCTACACCTTC.

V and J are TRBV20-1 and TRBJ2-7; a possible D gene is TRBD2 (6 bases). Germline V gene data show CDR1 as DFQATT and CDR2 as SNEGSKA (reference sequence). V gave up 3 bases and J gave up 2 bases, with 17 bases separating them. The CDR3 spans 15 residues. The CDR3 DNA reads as TGCAGTGCTAGTGGGTCCGGGGGTTTAACCTACGAGCAGTACTTC. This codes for CSASGSGGLTYEQYF.

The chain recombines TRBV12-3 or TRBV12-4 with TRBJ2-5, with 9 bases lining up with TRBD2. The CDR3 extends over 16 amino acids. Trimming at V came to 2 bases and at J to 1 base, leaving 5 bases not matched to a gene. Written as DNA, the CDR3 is TGTGCCAGCAGTTTATTGGCTAGCGGGGCCCAAGAGACCCAGTACTTC. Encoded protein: CASSLLASGAQETQYF.